The present TCR beta chain was sequenced within a study of Graves' ophthalmopathy and Graves' hyperthyroidism. The overall study: Investigators collected peripheral blood at initial diagnosis, before any treatment was given.

RNA served as the template for amplifying TCR beta CDR3 regions. The first round was an RT-PCR with HTBI primers, and the second round was a multiplex PCR. One entry per CDR3 protein results from TCRdb running MiXCR on the multiplex PCR reads. The data show almost 750,000 distinct CDR3 sequences, 35% to 50% seen once. This clonotype was counted only a few times. Material: peripheral blood. This clonotype was obtained from an adult man with Graves' ophthalmopathy.

The CDR3 sequence: CASRSGTRETQYF. CDR3 DNA sequence: TGTGCCAGCAGATCCGGGACTAGGGAGACCCAGTACTTC. This rearrangement joins TRBV10-3 to TRBJ2-5; 8 nucleotides match TRBD2. V lost 10 bases and J lost 5; bases outside the gene matches: 9. CDR3 length: 13 amino acids. Germline CDR1 ENHRY, CDR2 SYGVKD.